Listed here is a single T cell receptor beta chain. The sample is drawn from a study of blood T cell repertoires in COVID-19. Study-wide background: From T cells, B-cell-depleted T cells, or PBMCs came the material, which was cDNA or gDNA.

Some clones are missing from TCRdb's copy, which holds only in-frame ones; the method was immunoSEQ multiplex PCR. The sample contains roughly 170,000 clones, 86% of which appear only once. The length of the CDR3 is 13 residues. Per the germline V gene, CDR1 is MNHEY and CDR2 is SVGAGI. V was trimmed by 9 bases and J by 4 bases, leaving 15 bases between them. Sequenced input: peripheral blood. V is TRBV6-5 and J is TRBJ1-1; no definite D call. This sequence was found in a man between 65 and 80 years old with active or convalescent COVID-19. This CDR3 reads CASLDTEITEAFF. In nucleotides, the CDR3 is TGTGCCAGTCTTGACACCGAGATCACTGAAGCTTTCTTT.